This T cell receptor (beta chain) originates from a study of T cell responses to AZD1222 COVID-19 vaccine. There are 14 residues in the CDR3. Germline loops: CDR1 LNHDA, CDR2 SQIVND (reference sequence). The J segment lost 7 bases and the V segment lost 3 bases, leaving 5 bases of the junction unmatched. General study results and limits: Donors in the cohort were predominantly white British and more often female, and clonal diversity was possibly underestimated.

About this clone: Its antigen is unknown.

Data came from immunoSEQ multiplex PCR; TCRdb stores just in-frame clones and leaves some out. The table includes 110,000 or so clones, about nine tenths detected once. This sequence was found in an adult who received the MenACWY meningococcal vaccine as a control. The genes are TRBV19 and TRBJ2-2; TRBD2 agrees at 7 bases. This material consisted of peripheral blood, taken 28 days after the second dose of the MenACWY control vaccine. The CDR3 reads CASSIPSGIGELFF. In DNA form, the CDR3 reads TGTGCCAGTAGTATTCCTAGCGGTATCGGGGAGCTGTTTTTT.